The next 13 T cell receptor beta chains were all read from a single sample in a study of shared clonotypes between healthy human individuals. Data came from immunoSEQ multiplex PCR; TCRdb stores just in-frame clones and leaves some out. The sample lists 800,000 to 1,200,000 clones, 75% to 85% occurring once. Material for sequencing was memory CD4+ T cells from PBMCs. Subset defined: CD45RA-negative fraction. The receptor set was obtained from a man aged 18-30 years in good health. Some clones in this sample may be carry-over from other donors' samples.

The rearrangement joins TRBV20-1 to TRBJ2-5, with D tentatively TRBD2 (7 bases). The CDR3 totals 10 residues. Germline CDR1 reads DFQATT; CDR2 reads SNEGSKA (reference sequence). V lost 8 bases to trimming and J lost 10 bases, with 14 bases between them. CDR3 nucleotide sequence: TGCAGTCCCGAAAGGGGGGGCCAGTACTTC. Protein: CSPERGGQYF.

Only one count was recorded for this clone. The genes are TRBV4-3 and TRBJ2-5; TRBD1 might be the D (5 bases). The CDR3 has 15 residues. V was pared by 1 base and J by 2 bases, with 11 bases between. Germline-derived CDR1 and CDR2 are LGHNA and YSLEER. CDR3 sequence: CASSQVGDQQETQYF. CDR3 sequence (DNA): TGCGCCAGCAGCCAAGTAGGGGATCAACAAGAGACCCAGTACTTC.

About this clone: Other DNA sequences in the same sample also yield this CDR3. The gene calls are TRBV18 and TRBJ2-7; D gene uncertain. The CDR3 consists of 11 residues. Germline assignment: CDR1 KGHSH and CDR2 LQKENI. Trimming took off 3 bases at V and 3 bases at J, with 3 bases between the two ends. CDR3 sequence reads: CASSPDYEQYF. CDR3 nucleotide sequence: TGTGCCAGCTCACCTGACTACGAGCAGTACTTC.

The J gene is TRBJ2-1, the V gene TRBV14; D ambiguous. Germline values: CDR1 SGHDN, CDR2 FVKESK. V lost 1 base and J lost 10, with 20 bases in between. The CDR3 runs to 16 residues. The CDR3 nucleotides are TGTGCCAGCAGCCAAGCCCCAAAGGGTCGGGTTACCGAGCAGTTCTTC. Protein: CASSQAPKGRVTEQFF.

J is TRBJ2-7 and V is TRBV5-4, with 7 bases matching TRBD1. There are 13 residues in the CDR3. V lost 4 bases, J lost 5 bases, and 6 bases stayed unmatched. Germline V gene lookup returns CDR1 SGHNT and CDR2 YYREEE (reference sequence). The CDR3 loop is CASSAPTGNEQYF. DNA of the CDR3: TGTGCCAGCAGCGCACCGACAGGGAACGAGCAGTACTTC.

The V and J genes are TRBV7-9 and TRBJ2-1; 11 nucleotides line up with TRBD2. The CDR3 covers 15 residues. Per germline, CDR1 SEHNR and CDR2 FQNEAQ (reference sequence). The V and J ends lost 3 bases and 8 bases, in that order; junction bases with no gene match: 6. The CDR3 nucleotides read TGTGCCAGCAGCTTTCTAGCGGGAGGTCTCGATGAGCAGTTCTTC. Residues: CASSFLAGGLDEQFF.

The chain recombines TRBV7-9 with TRBJ1-5, with D uncertain. This CDR3 is 15 amino acids long. Germline CDR1 is SEHNR and CDR2 is FQNEAQ (reference sequence). V was clipped by 0 bases and J by 9 bases, with 15 bases between them. CDR3 coding DNA: TGTGCCAGCAGCTTAGCAGGCCAGGTCGAGGCGCCCCAGCATTTT. Amino acids: CASSLAGQVEAPQHF.

The chain joins TRBV28 to TRBJ2-7; TRBD2 might be the D (7 bases). CDR3 length: 13 residues. Per the germline V gene, CDR1 is MDHEN and CDR2 is SYDVKM. V gave up 8 bases and J gave up 2 bases, with 13 bases separating them. As DNA, the CDR3 is TGTGCCAGCGGGGGGCTAGCGGCCTACGAGCAGTACTTC. Protein product: CASGGLAAYEQYF.

This clone has just a few counts. The chain employs TRBV5-1 and TRBJ1-1; D not certain. CDR1 and CDR2 (germline): SGHRS, YFSETQ. The CDR3 runs 14 residues. The V and J ends lost 1 base and 2 bases respectively, with 9 bases between them. The CDR3 nucleotides are TGCGCCAGCAGCTTGACACCTGTTAACACTGAAGCTTTCTTT. Translation: CASSLTPVNTEAFF.

V gene TRBV5-1 combines with J gene TRBJ2-1; no firm D call. This CDR3 has 17 residues. Looked up from germline, CDR1 is SGHRS and CDR2 is YFSETQ. Trimming shortened V by 4 bases and J by 2 bases, and 19 bases separated the two germline ends. The CDR3: CASSRVVTEQTYNEQFF. The CDR3 DNA follows: TGCGCCAGCAGCAGGGTCGTCACAGAACAAACCTACAATGAGCAGTTCTTC.

The chain carries TRBV30 and TRBJ2-7; D is perhaps TRBD2 (6 bases). V lost 7 bases and J 7 bases, leaving 23 bases between the germline ends. Germline V lookup: CDR1 GTSNPN, CDR2 SVGIG (reference sequence). The CDR3 is 14 residues long. The CDR3 sequence is CASEPATSSREQYF. The CDR3 region has the DNA TGTGCCTCGGAACCCGCGACTAGTTCTCGGGAGCAGTACTTC.

This clone occurred once. The chain combines TRBV4-2 with TRBJ2-3; 7 bases align to TRBD2. The CDR3 has 19 residues. Germline values: CDR1 LGHNA, CDR2 YNFKEQ. V was pared by 4 bases and J by 0 bases, with 16 bases of the junction left unmatched. The CDR3 protein is CASSPRTRKGTASTDTQYF. For the CDR3, the DNA is TGTGCCAGCAGCCCACGGACTAGGAAAGGAACTGCTAGCACAGATACGCAGTATTTT.

In regard to this clone: This likely came from a read error, as a far larger clone is one base away. The chain is built from TRBV29-1 and TRBJ2-2, with 10 bases lining up with TRBD1. Looked up from germline, CDR1 is SQVTM and CDR2 is ANQGSEA. J lost 5 bases, V lost 8 bases, and 11 bases had no gene match. The CDR3 is 15 amino acids. This chain's CDR3 is CSISPDRGRTGELFF. As DNA, the CDR3 is TGCAGCATTTCGCCCGACAGGGGGCGGACCGGGGAGCTGTTTTTT.